The 22 T cell receptor beta chains below all came from one sample that was sequenced in a study of metastatic and nonmetastatic thyroid tumors. Prior to thyroid surgery, none of the patients had received any treatment. TCRdb re-called clones from the PCR reads using MiXCR. The table lists some 13,000 clones, approximately 12% of them singletons, with roughly 15% in the top ten. Sequencing was carried out using blood. The source is a female donor with papillary thyroid cancer or a benign thyroid nodule (not recorded which). Some clones in this sample may be carry-over from other donors' samples.

The chain's CDR3 is CASSSNRTGAGTGELFF. CDR3 DNA: TGTGCCAGCAGCTCTAATAGGACAGGGGCGGGCACCGGGGAGCTGTTTTTT. V gene TRBV6-1 combines with J gene TRBJ2-2, with 9 bases matching TRBD1. Trimming at V came to 6 bases and at J to 4 bases, leaving 12 bases not matched to a gene. CDR3 length: 17 amino acids. Germline CDR1 is MNHNS and CDR2 is SASEGT.

The rearrangement joins TRBV5-1 to TRBJ2-7; 7 bases match TRBD1. V lost 3 bases, J lost 3 bases, and 3 bases stayed unmatched. The CDR3 has 13 residues. The germline CDR1 and CDR2 sequences are SGHRS and YFSETQ. The CDR3 protein is CASSSQGDYEQYF. In DNA, the CDR3 is TGCGCCAGCAGCTCCCAGGGGGACTACGAGCAGTACTTC.

This clone showed up many times. The V call is TRBV19, the J call TRBJ1-5, with D possibly being TRBD1 (6 bases). The CDR3 length is 15 residues. V was cut by 6 bases and J by 3 bases, with 15 bases left in between. Germline values: CDR1 LNHDA, CDR2 SQIVND (reference sequence). DNA of the CDR3: TGTGCCAGTAGACCCGTCGGACAGTTCAATCAGCCCCAGCATTTT. It is translated as CASRPVGQFNQPQHF.

There are a few counts of this clone. The chain employs TRBV27 and TRBJ2-1; 7 bases match TRBD2. CDR1 MNHEY and CDR2 SMNVEV come from the germline V gene (reference sequence). The CDR3 length is 12 residues. V was clipped by 4 bases and J by 9 bases; unmatched bases: 3. CDR3 sequence: CASSSSGAEQFF. CDR3 coding DNA: TGTGCCAGCAGTTCTAGCGGAGCTGAGCAGTTCTTC.

This clone was recorded many times. Other DNA sequences in this sample translate to the same CDR3. The V and J genes are TRBV5-1 and TRBJ2-3; D unresolved. The CDR3 is 14 amino acids. CDR1 is SGHRS and CDR2 is YFSETQ in the germline V gene. V was pared by 0 bases and J by 1 base, with 6 bases between. CDR3 region: CASSLELGTDTQYF. Here the CDR3 DNA reads TGCGCCAGCAGCTTGGAGTTGGGCACAGATACGCAGTATTTT.

Many counts were recorded for this clone. J is TRBJ2-1 and V is TRBV11-1, with D maybe TRBD2 (5 bases). Germline V lookup: CDR1 SGHAT, CDR2 FQDESV (reference sequence). Trimming took off 3 bases at V and 5 bases at J, with 20 bases between the two ends. This CDR3 has 17 residues. CDR3 region: CASSFTASSGRDNEQFF. DNA for the CDR3: TGTGCCAGCAGCTTCACCGCTAGCTCCGGTCGGGACAATGAGCAGTTCTTC. The variable domain in full, with the rest retrieved from reference TRBV11-1 and TRBJ2-1, is EAEVAQSPRYKITEKSQAVAFWCDPISGHATLYWYRQILGQGPELLVQFQDESVVDDSQLPKDRFSAERLKGVDSTLKIQPAELGDSAMYLCASSFTASSGRDNEQFFGPGTRLTVL.

Sample share makes this clone medium-sized. Other DNA sequences in this specimen translate into the identical CDR3. V gene TRBV2 combines with J gene TRBJ2-7; 14 nucleotides agree with TRBD2. Germline CDR1 is SNHLY and CDR2 is FYNNEI. The CDR3 length is 15 residues. The V gene end was trimmed by 4 bases and the J gene end by 7 bases; junction bases not matched to a gene: 6. The CDR3 protein is CASSATSGRGREQYF. In DNA form, the CDR3 reads TGTGCCAGCAGTGCGACTAGCGGGAGGGGTCGGGAGCAGTACTTC.

Relative to its sample, this clone is medium-sized (0.01 to 0.1%). The chain recombines TRBV28 with TRBJ1-5; 8 bases are a match to TRBD1. Germline V gene sequence: CDR1 MDHEN, CDR2 SYDVKM. The CDR3 contains 14 residues. With 4 bases clipped from V and 7 bases from J, the junction kept 6 bases outside the gene matches. The CDR3, as DNA: TGTGCCAGCAGTTCAGACAGGGGTGAGCAGCCCCAGCATTTT. Its protein is CASSSDRGEQPQHF.

The sample holds one count of this clone. V and J are TRBV11-2 and TRBJ2-1; TRBD2 might be the D (6 bases). CDR1 is SGHAT and CDR2 is FQNNGV in the germline V gene. V gave up 9 bases and J gave up 3 bases, with 21 bases separating them. The CDR3 covers 16 residues. CDR3 DNA sequence: TGTGCCAGTATCCCCCCTCGGGGGAGAGACTACAATGAGCAGTTCTTC. Protein sequence: CASIPPRGRDYNEQFF.

This clone was observed many times. V and J are TRBV5-1 and TRBJ1-2, with TRBD1 identical over 10 bases. Germline trimming cut 0 bases from V and 6 bases from J; bases unmatched to any gene: 14. Germline V lookup: CDR1 SGHRS, CDR2 YFSETQ. The CDR3 length is 18 residues. The CDR3 spells CASSLAWTRGTGDDGYTF. CDR3 DNA sequence: TGCGCCAGCAGCTTGGCCTGGACCCGCGGGACAGGGGACGATGGCTACACCTTC.

By proportion, this clone is medium-sized. The sample holds other DNA sequences that translate to the same CDR3. The V and J genes are TRBV10-3 and TRBJ1-2; no definite D call. CDR1 is ENHRY and CDR2 is SYGVKD in the germline V gene. Trimming shortened V by 2 bases and J by 2 bases, and 9 bases separated the two germline ends. The CDR3 extends over 14 amino acids. CDR3 nucleotide sequence: TGTGCCATCAGTGAGGAAGTGGGAAACTATGGCTACACCTTC. Translation: CAISEEVGNYGYTF.

This clone was recorded many times. The chain is built from TRBV25-1 and TRBJ2-3, with 12 bases identical to TRBD2. This CDR3 is built from 14 residues. The germline V gene has CDR1 MGHDK and CDR2 SYGVNS. After removal of 7 bases from V and 9 bases from J, the junction contained 8 bases not matched to a gene. CDR3 DNA: TGTGCCAGCAACCCGACTAGCGGGAGTCAAACGCAGTATTTT. Its translation is CASNPTSGSQTQYF.

This clone has at least ten counts. V gene TRBV11-2 combines with J gene TRBJ1-1; no definite D call. V lost 2 bases to trimming and J lost 7 bases, with 14 bases between them. The germline gives CDR1 SGHAT, CDR2 FQNNGV. This CDR3 comprises 14 residues. This chain's CDR3 is CASSLIPLAGEAFF. The CDR3 coding sequence is TGTGCCAGCAGCTTAATCCCTTTAGCGGGTGAAGCTTTCTTT.

V usage is TRBV5-5 and J usage is TRBJ1-5, with D perhaps matching TRBD1 (6 bases). Trimming removed 0 bases from V and 4 bases from J, with 8 bases in between. CDR3 size: 14 residues. In germline, CDR1 is SGHKS, CDR2 YYEKEE (reference sequence). CDR3 in DNA: TGTGCCAGCAGCTTGGCAGGGGAGAATCAGCCCCAGCATTTT. It specifies CASSLAGENQPQHF.

In its sample, this clone was seen many times. J is TRBJ2-7 and V is TRBV25-1; TRBD2 might be the D (6 bases). The CDR3 has 11 amino acids. V lost 3 bases, J lost 6 bases, and 6 bases lay in between. Germline CDR1 is MGHDK and CDR2 is SYGVNS. The CDR3 region has the DNA TGTGCCAGCAGTGAGCGGGGCGAGCAGTACTTC. Translation gives CASSERGEQYF.

This clone has at least ten counts. The identical CDR3 is also encoded by other nucleotide sequences in the sample. The chain joins TRBV7-9 to TRBJ1-4, with D unresolved. Germline V lookup: CDR1 SEHNR, CDR2 FQNEAQ (reference sequence). V was clipped by 5 bases and J by 0 bases, with 10 bases between them. CDR3 length: 15 residues. CDR3 sequence reads: CASSASAATNEKLFF. The CDR3 region has the DNA TGTGCCAGCAGCGCCTCCGCCGCAACTAATGAAAAACTGTTTTTT.

This clone was picked up many times. The chain joins TRBV10-3 to TRBJ2-7; TRBD1 matches 9 bases. The CDR3 loop spans 13 amino acids. CDR1 and CDR2 from the germline V gene are ENHRY and SYGVKD. Losses at the gene ends were 7 bases for V and 3 bases for J; bases not matched to a gene: 4. The CDR3, as DNA: TGTGCCATCAATCCGGGACAGGGCTACGAGCAGTACTTC. Translation: CAINPGQGYEQYF.

This clone was picked up many times. This chain joins TRBV29-1 and TRBJ1-1; TRBD1 is a possible D gene (6 bases). This CDR3 is 10 amino acids long. The germline V and J ends were trimmed by 5 bases and 5 bases, with 6 bases remaining between them. The germline V gene has CDR1 SQVTM and CDR2 ANQGSEA. CDR3 residues: CSVQGTEAFF. Written as DNA, the CDR3 is TGCAGCGTTCAGGGGACTGAAGCTTTCTTT.

This clone was observed a handful of times. The chain links TRBV28 to TRBJ1-3; D unclear. The CDR3 loop spans 15 amino acids. V lost 2 bases to trimming and J lost 2 bases, with 10 bases between them. Germline CDR1 reads MDHEN; CDR2 reads SYDVKM. The chain's CDR3 is CASSLGRQAGNTIYF. In DNA, the CDR3 is TGTGCCAGCAGTTTAGGGCGGCAAGCTGGAAACACCATATATTTT.

This clone was recorded many times. This sequence joins TRBV18 and TRBJ2-7; perhaps TRBD1 as D (6 bases). CDR1 and CDR2 from the germline V gene are KGHSH and LQKENI. The germline V and J ends were trimmed by 3 bases and 6 bases, with 15 bases remaining between them. This CDR3 comprises 14 residues. The CDR3 DNA follows: TGTGCCAGCTCACCTTATCTGGACAGCGGCGAGCAGTACTTC. Translation gives CASSPYLDSGEQYF. Combining the CDR3 with reference TRBV18 and TRBJ2-7 gives the whole variable domain NAGVMQNPRHLVRRRGQEARLRCSPMKGHSHVYWYRQLPEEGLKFMVYLQKENIIDESGMPKERFSAEFPKEGPSILRIQQVVRGDSAAYFCASSPYLDSGEQYFGPGTRLTVT.

This clone came up many times. This may be a read error: a much more frequent sequence differs by one nucleotide. Other DNA sequences in this specimen translate into the identical CDR3. V and J are TRBV24-1 and TRBJ2-7, with D tentatively TRBD1 or TRBD2 (5 bases each). CDR3 length equals 15 residues. Germline V CDR1 and CDR2: KGHDR, SFDVKD. The CDR3 protein is CATSSSGAQSCEQYF. The CDR3 DNA is TGTGCCACCAGTAGCTCCGGGGCCCAATCCTGCGAGCAGTACTTC.

This clone was seen repeatedly, ten times or more. One junction end disagrees with the germline gene, perhaps due to a read error. The chain couples TRBV11-3 to TRBJ2-7; TRBD1 might be the D (6 bases). The CDR3 totals 14 residues. Germline V gene sequence: CDR1 SGHNT, CDR2 YENEEA. In DNA, the CDR3 is TGTGCCAGCAGCCTAGAGGGACACCACTACGAGCAGTACTTC. This translates into CASSLEGHHYEQYF.